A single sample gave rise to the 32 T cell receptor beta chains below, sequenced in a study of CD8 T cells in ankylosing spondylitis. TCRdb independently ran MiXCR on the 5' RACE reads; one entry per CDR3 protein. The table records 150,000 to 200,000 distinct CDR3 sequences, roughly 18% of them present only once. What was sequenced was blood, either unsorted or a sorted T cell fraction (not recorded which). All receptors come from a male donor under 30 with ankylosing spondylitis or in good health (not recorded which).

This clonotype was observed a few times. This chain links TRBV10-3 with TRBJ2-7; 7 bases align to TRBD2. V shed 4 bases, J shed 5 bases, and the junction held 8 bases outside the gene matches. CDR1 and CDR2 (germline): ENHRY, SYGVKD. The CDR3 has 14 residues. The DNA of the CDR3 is TGTGCCATCAGTGCTAACCCGACTAGCAACGAGCAGTACGTC. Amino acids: CAISANPTSNEQYV.

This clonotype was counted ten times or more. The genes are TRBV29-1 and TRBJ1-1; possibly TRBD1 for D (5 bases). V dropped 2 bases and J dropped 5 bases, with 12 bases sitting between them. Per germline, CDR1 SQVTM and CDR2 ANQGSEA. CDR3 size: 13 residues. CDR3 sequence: CSVELGVGTEAFF. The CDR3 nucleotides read TGCAGCGTTGAACTAGGGGTGGGGACTGAAGCTTTCTTT.

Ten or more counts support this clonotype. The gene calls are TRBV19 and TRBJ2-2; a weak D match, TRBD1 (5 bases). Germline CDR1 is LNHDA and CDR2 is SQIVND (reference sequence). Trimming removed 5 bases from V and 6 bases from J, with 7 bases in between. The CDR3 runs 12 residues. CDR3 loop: CASSWGAGELFF. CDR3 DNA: TGTGCCAGTAGTTGGGGCGCCGGGGAGCTGTTTTTT. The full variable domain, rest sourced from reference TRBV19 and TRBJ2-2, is DGGITQSPKYLFRKEGQNVTLSCEQNLNHDAMYWYRQDPGQGLRLIYYSQIVNDFQKGDIAEGYSVSREKKESFPLTVTSAQKNPTAFYLCASSWGAGELFFGEGSRLTVL.

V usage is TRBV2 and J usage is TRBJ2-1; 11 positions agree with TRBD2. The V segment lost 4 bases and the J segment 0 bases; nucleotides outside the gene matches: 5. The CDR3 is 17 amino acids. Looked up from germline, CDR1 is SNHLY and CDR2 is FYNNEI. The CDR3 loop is CASSGATSGSSYNEQFF. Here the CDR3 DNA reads TGTGCCAGCAGTGGCGCCACTAGCGGGAGCTCCTACAATGAGCAGTTCTTC.

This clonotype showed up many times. The CDR3 spells CASSQEVLAGVHNEQFF. Here the CDR3 DNA reads TGTGCCAGCAGCCAAGAGGTACTAGCGGGAGTCCACAATGAGCAGTTCTTC. The chain combines TRBV3-1 with TRBJ2-1, with 11 bases identical to TRBD2. V lost 0 bases and J lost 5; bases outside the gene matches: 6. The germline V gene encodes CDR1 LGHDT and CDR2 YNNKEL (reference sequence). This CDR3 region has 17 residues.

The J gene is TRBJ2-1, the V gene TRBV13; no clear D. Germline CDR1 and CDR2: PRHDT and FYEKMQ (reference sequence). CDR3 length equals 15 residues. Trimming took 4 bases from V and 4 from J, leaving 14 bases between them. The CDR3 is CASSSPALPYNEQFF. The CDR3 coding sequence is TGTGCCAGCAGCTCCCCGGCCCTGCCTTACAATGAGCAGTTCTTC.

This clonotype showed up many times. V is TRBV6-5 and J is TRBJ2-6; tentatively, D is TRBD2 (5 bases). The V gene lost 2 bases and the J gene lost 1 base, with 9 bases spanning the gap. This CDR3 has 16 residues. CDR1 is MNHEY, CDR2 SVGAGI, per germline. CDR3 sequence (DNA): TGTGCCAGCAGTTACCGAGGGATTTCTGGGGCCAACGTCCTGACTTTC. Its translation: CASSYRGISGANVLTF.

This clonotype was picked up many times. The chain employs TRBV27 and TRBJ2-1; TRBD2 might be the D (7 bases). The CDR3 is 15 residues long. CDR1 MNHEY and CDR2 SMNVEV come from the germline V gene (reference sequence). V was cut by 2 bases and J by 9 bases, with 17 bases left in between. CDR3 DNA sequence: TGTGCCAGCAGTTTAAGGGGGAGGGCCTCAGGTGAGCAGTTCTTC. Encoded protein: CASSLRGRASGEQFF.

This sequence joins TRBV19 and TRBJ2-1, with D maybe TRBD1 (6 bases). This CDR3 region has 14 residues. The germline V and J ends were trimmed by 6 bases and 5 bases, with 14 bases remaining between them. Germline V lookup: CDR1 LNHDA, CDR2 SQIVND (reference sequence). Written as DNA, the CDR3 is TGTGCCAGTAGGGGGGCCCTTTACGACAATGAGCAGTTCTTC. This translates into CASRGALYDNEQFF.

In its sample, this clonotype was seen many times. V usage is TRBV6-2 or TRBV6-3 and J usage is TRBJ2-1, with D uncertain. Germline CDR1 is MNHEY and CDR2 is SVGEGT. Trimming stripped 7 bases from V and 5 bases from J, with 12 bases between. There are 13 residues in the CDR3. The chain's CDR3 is CASTVGWDNEQFF. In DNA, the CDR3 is TGTGCCAGCACCGTGGGTTGGGACAATGAGCAGTTCTTC.

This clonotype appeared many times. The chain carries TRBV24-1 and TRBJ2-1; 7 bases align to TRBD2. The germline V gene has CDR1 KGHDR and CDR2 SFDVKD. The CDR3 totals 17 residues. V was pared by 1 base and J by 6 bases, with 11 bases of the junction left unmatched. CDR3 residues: CATSDFPSSGQLNEQFF. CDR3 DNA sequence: TGTGCCACCAGTGATTTCCCTTCTAGCGGACAACTCAATGAGCAGTTCTTC.

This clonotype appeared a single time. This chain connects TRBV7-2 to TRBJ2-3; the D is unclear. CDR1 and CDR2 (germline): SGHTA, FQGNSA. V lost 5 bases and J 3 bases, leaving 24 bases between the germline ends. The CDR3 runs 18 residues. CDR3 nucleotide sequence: TGTGCCAGCAGCCACCCGGGCCTACGGAAGGTTCCGACAGATACGCAGTATTTT. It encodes CASSHPGLRKVPTDTQYF.

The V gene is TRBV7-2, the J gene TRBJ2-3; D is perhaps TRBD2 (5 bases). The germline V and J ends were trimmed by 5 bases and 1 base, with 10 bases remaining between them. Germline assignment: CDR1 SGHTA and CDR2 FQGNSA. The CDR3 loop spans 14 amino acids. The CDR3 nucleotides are TGTGCCAGCAGCACTAGGCAGCGCACAGATACGCAGTATTTT. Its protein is CASSTRQRTDTQYF. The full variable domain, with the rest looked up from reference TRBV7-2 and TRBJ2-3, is GAGVSQSPSNKVTEKGKDVELRCDPISGHTALYWYRQSLGQGLEFLIYFQGNSAPDKSGLPSDRFSAERTGGSVSTLTIQRTQQEDSAVYLCASSTRQRTDTQYFGPGTRLTVL.

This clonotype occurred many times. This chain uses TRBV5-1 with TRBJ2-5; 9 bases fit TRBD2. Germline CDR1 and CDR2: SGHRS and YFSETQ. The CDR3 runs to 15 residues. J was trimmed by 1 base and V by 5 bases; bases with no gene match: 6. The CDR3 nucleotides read TGCGCCAGCAGACCAGCGGGAGGTGCCCAAGAGACCCAGTACTTC. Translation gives CASRPAGGAQETQYF.

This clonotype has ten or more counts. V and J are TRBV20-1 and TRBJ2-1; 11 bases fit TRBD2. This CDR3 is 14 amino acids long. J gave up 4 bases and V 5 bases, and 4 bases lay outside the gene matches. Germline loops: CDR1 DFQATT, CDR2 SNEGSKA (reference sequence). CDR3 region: CSAGGLAAYNEQFF. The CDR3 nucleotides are TGCAGTGCTGGGGGACTAGCGGCTTACAATGAGCAGTTCTTC.

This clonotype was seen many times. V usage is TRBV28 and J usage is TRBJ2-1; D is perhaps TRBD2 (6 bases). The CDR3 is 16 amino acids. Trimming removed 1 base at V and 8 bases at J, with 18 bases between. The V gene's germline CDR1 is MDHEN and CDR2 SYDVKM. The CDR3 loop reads CASSLFGFGGAYEQFF. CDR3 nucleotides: TGTGCCAGCAGTTTATTCGGGTTCGGGGGAGCTTATGAGCAGTTCTTC.

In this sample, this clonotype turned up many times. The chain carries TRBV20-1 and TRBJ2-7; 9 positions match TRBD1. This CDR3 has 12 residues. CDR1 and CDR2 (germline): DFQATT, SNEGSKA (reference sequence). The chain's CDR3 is CSLKQGAYEQYF. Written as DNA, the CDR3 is TGCAGCTTAAAACAGGGGGCTTACGAGCAGTACTTC.

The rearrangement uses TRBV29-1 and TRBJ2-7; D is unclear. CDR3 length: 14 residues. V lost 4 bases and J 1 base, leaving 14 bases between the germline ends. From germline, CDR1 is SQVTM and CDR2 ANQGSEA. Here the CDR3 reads CSVVVKLPSYEQYV. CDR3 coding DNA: TGCAGCGTTGTGGTAAAGCTACCTTCCTACGAGCAGTACGTC.

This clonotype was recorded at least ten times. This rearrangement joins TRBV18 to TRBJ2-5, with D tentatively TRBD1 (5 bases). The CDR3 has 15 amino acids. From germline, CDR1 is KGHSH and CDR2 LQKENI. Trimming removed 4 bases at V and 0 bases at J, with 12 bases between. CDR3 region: CASSRGSDNQETQYF. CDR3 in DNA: TGTGCCAGCTCACGGGGATCGGACAACCAAGAGACCCAGTACTTC.

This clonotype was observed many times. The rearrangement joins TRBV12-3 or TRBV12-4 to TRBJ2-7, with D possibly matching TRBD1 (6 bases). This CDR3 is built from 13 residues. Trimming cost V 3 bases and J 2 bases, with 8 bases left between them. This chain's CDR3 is CASSLDSTYEQYF. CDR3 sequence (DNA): TGTGCCAGCAGTTTGGACAGCACCTACGAGCAGTACTTC.

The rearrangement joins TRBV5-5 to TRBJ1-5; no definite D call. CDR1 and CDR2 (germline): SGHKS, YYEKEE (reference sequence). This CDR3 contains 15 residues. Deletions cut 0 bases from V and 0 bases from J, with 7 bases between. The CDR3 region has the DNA TGTGCCAGCAGCTTGGCCCCTCATAGCAATCAGCCCCAGCATTTT. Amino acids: CASSLAPHSNQPQHF.

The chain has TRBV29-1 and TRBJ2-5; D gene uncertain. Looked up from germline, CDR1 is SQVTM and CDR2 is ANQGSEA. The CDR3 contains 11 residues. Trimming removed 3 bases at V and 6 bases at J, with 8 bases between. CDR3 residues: CSVDRQKTQYF. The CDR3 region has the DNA TGCAGCGTTGATAGGCAGAAGACCCAGTACTTC.

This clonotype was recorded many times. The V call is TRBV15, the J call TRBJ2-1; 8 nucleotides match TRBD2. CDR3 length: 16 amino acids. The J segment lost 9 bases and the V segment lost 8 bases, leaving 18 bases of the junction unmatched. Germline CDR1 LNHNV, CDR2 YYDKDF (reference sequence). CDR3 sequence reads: CATDTYPAGEYTEQFF. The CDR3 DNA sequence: TGTGCCACCGACACATATCCAGCGGGAGAGTATACTGAGCAGTTCTTC.

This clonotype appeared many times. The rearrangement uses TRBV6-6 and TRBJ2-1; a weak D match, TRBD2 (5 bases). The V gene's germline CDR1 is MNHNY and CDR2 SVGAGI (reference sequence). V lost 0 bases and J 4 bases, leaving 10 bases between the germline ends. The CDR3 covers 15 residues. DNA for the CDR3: TGTGCCAGCAGTTACTCAAGGACTGCATACAATGAGCAGTTCTTC. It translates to CASSYSRTAYNEQFF.

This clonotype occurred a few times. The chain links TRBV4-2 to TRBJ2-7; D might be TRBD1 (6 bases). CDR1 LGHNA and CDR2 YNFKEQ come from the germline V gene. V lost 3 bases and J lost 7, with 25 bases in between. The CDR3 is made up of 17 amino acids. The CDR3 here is CASSQAPTQGPTKEQYF. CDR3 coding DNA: TGTGCCAGCAGCCAGGCGCCAACACAGGGACCGACTAAAGAGCAGTACTTC.

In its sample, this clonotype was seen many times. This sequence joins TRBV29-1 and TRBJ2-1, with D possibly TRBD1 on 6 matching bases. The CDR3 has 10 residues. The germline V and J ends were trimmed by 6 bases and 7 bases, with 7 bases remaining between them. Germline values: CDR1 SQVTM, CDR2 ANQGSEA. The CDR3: CSVDRNEQFF. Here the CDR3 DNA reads TGCAGCGTCGACAGGAATGAGCAGTTCTTC.

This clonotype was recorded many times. The CDR3 nucleotides are TGTGCCATCAGTGGAGACAGGAATGAGCAGTTCTTC. The encoded protein is CAISGDRNEQFF. The chain recombines TRBV10-3 with TRBJ2-1, with a tentative D call TRBD1 (6 bases). V gave up 4 bases and J gave up 7 bases, with 8 bases separating them. The germline CDR1 and CDR2 sequences are ENHRY and SYGVKD. CDR3 length equals 12 residues.

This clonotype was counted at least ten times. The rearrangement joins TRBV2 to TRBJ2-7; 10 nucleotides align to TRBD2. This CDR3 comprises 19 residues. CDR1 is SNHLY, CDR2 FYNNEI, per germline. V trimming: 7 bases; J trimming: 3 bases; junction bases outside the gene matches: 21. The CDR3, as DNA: TGTGCCAGCATCGAGGTAGCGGGAGGCCAAAGGAGATCGGTCTACGAGCAGTACGTC. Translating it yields CASIEVAGGQRRSVYEQYV.

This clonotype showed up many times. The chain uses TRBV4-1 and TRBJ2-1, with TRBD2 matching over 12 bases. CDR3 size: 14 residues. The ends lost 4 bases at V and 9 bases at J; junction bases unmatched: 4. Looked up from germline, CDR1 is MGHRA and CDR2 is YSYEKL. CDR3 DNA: TGCGCCAGCAGCCGACTAGCGGGAGTGGGTGAGCAGTTCTTC. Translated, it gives CASSRLAGVGEQFF.

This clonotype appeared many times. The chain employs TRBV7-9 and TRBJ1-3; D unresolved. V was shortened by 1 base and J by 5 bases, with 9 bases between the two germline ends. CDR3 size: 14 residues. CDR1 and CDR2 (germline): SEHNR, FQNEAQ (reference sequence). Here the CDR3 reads CASSLDTYRNTIYF. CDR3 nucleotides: TGTGCCAGCAGCTTAGATACCTACCGAAACACCATATATTTT.

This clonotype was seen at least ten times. The CDR3 protein is CASSGPQSNTGELFF. The CDR3 DNA reads TGCGCCAGCAGTGGGCCGCAGTCGAACACCGGGGAGCTGTTTTTT. The chain joins TRBV10-1 to TRBJ2-2, with no clear D. The CDR3 totals 15 residues. Germline V gene data show CDR1 as WNHNN and CDR2 as SYGVQD (reference sequence). Trimming removed 4 bases from V and 0 bases from J, with 9 bases in between.

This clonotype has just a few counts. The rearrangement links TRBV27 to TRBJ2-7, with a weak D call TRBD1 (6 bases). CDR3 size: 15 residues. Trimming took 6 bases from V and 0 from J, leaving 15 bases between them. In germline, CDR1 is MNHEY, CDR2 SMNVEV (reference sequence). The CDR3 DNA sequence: TGTGCCAGCAGCTATGTAACAGGGAGCTCCTACGAGCAGTACTTC. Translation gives CASSYVTGSSYEQYF.